Below, one T cell receptor (beta chain) is given with its context. This sample stems from a study of blood T cell repertoires in COVID-19. At the level of the study: Sample material is recorded as cDNA or gDNA derived from T cells, B-cell-depleted T cells, or PBMCs.

Germline-derived CDR1 and CDR2 are SGHTA and FQGNSA. The length of the CDR3 is 12 residues. Trimming stripped 5 bases from V and 8 bases from J, with 7 bases between. Using immunoSEQ multiplex PCR, the repertoire was profiled, and TCRdb retains in-frame clones only, with some absent. The sample gives about 330,000 clones, about 90% of which show up once; 5% to 7% is in the top ten. The material sequenced was peripheral blood. This chain joins TRBV7-2 and TRBJ1-6; D not resolved. This receptor was obtained from a man between 18 and 29 years old who had recovered from COVID-19. CDR3 bases: TGTGCCAGCAGCCCTTTCGATTCACCCCTCCACTTT. Translated, it gives CASSPFDSPLHF.